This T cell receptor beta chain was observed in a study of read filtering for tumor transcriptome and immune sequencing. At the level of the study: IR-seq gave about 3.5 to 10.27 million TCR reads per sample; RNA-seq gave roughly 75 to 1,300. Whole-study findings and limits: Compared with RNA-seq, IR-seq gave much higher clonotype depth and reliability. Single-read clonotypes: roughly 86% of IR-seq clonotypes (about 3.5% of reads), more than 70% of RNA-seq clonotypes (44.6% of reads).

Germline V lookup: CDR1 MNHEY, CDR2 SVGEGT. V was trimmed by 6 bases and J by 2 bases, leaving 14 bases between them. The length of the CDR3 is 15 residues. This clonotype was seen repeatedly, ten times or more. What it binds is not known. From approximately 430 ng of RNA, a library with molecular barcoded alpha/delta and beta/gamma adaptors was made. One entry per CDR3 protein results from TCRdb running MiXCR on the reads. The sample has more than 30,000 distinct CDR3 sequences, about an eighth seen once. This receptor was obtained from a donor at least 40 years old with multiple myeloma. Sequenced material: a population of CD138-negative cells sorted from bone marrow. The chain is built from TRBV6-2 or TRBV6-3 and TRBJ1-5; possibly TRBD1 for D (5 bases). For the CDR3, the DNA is TGTGCCAGCAGCCCCGGGGGAATGGGCAATCAGCCCCAGCATTTT. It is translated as CASSPGGMGNQPQHF.